These T cell receptor beta chains were read from a single sample in a study of T cell responses to AZD1222 COVID-19 vaccine. Libraries were prepared by immunoSEQ multiplex PCR; TCRdb keeps only in-frame clonotypes and omits some of them. The sample holds 130,000 or so clones, about nine tenths seen once. This sample comprised peripheral blood, obtained on day 0 of AZD1222 vaccination. The receptor set was obtained from an adult in good health. Both conserved end residues are part of each CDR3. Each record gives: clone size, D gene, V gene, J gene, CDR3 DNA, CDR3 protein. A D gene is named only where the DNA matches it firmly. A clone size is listed for some rows: how often the clone was seen (once, few, many), or a class if it is expanded.

>few|TRBD2|TRBV7-9|TRBJ2-3
TGTGCCAGCAGCTTGAAGAGCGGGGTTGATACGCAGTATTTT
CASSLKSGVDTQYF
>.|.|TRBV7-9|TRBJ1-5
TGTGCCAGCAGCTTAGAAGGCAGACAGCCCCAGCATTTT
CASSLEGRQPQHF
>.|.|TRBV27|TRBJ1-2
TGTGCCAGCAGTTTGTGGGGTGCAGACTATGGCTACACCTTC
CASSLWGADYGYTF
>.|TRBD1|TRBV6-6|TRBJ2-7
TGTGCCAGCAGTCCGTTGGGACAGAAGATTTTAACCTACGAGCAGTACTTC
CASSPLGQKILTYEQYF
>.|.|TRBV5-5|TRBJ2-3
TGTGCCAGCAGTCAGGGATACACAGATACGCAGTATTTT
CASSQGYTDTQYF
>.|TRBD1|TRBV27|TRBJ2-7
TGTGCCAGCAGTTTACAGGGGGCCTACGAGCAGTACTTC
CASSLQGAYEQYF
>once|.|TRBV5-1|TRBJ1-1
TGCGCCAGCAGCTTGGCAGGGGCCAACACTGAAGCTTTCTTT
CASSLAGANTEAFF
>.|TRBD1|TRBV27|TRBJ1-6
TGTGCCAGCAGTCGGGACAGGGCTAACTCACCCCTCCACTTT
CASSRDRANSPLHF
>.|.|TRBV3-1/TRBV3-2|TRBJ2-3
TGTGCCAGCAGCCGCGGGGGCACAGATACGCAGTATTTT
CASSRGGTDTQYF
>.|.|TRBV29-1|TRBJ2-1
TGCAGCGTTGAAAATGGGGCGGAGCAGTTCTTC
CSVENGAEQFF
>.|.|TRBV30|TRBJ1-2
TGTGCCTGGAGTGTATACGGGGGCTATGGCTACACCTTC
CAWSVYGGYGYTF
>.|.|TRBV3-1/TRBV3-2|TRBJ2-5
TGTGCCAGCAGCCCATGGCCTGGGGGGGGCTCGGAGACCCAGTACTTC
CASSPWPGGGSETQYF
>.|TRBD1|TRBV27|TRBJ1-2
TGTGCCAGCAGTCCACGGGACAGCCTACTCTATGGCTACACCTTC
CASSPRDSLLYGYTF
>.|.|TRBV5-1|TRBJ1-1
TGCGCCAGCAGCTCAAAAGAAACAGAGAACACTGAAGCTTTCTTT
CASSSKETENTEAFF
>large|.|TRBV5-6|TRBJ1-2
TGTGCCAGCAGCTTCGGAAGTTACCAGGGGAGCTATGGCTACACCTTC
CASSFGSYQGSYGYTF
>.|.|TRBV29-1|TRBJ1-2
TGCAGCGTTGAATGGGCCTATGGCTACACCTTC
CSVEWAYGYTF
>.|.|TRBV7-2|TRBJ2-3
TGTGCCAGCACGAGACAGACCTCCCCTAGCACAGATACGCAGTATTTT
CASTRQTSPSTDTQYF
>.|.|TRBV7-9|TRBJ1-1
TGTGCCAGCACCGAGGGGCAGGAAAACACTGAAGCTTTCTTT
CASTEGQENTEAFF
>.|.|TRBV3-1/TRBV3-2|TRBJ1-2
TGTGCCAGCAGCCAAAGTTTAGGGTTCGGCTACACCTTC
CASSQSLGFGYTF
>once|.|TRBV5-1|TRBJ2-5
TGCGCCAGCAGCGTACAGCAAGAGACCCAGTACTTC
CASSVQQETQYF
>.|.|TRBV10-1|TRBJ2-2
TGCGCCAGCACCCCCCGATTGGGCAGGAACACCGGGGAGCTGTTTTTT
CASTPRLGRNTGELFF
>.|.|TRBV6-2/TRBV6-3|TRBJ1-1
TGTGCCAGCAGTTACCGCAGGTCCGACACTGAAGCTTTCTTT
CASSYRRSDTEAFF
>.|.|TRBV27|TRBJ1-1
TGTGCCAGGGCGGAGGAGAGTGCTGAAGCTTTCTTT
CARAEESAEAFF
>.|TRBD1|TRBV7-2|TRBJ1-2
TGTGCCAGCAGCTCCGGGGGACAGGGAGAGAACTATGGCTACACCTTC
CASSSGGQGENYGYTF
>once|.|TRBV6-1|TRBJ2-7
TGTGCCAGCAGTGAAGTGGATTATAGCCACGAGCAGTACTTC
CASSEVDYSHEQYF
>.|.|TRBV2|TRBJ1-5
TGTGCCAGCAGTGAGATTGATAGCAATCAGCCCCAGCATTTT
CASSEIDSNQPQHF
>.|.|TRBV6-4|TRBJ1-2
TGTGCCAGCAGTGACTCGGGACAAAGGGAAGGGGGCTATGGCTACACCTTC
CASSDSGQREGGYGYTF
>.|TRBD1|TRBV4-2|TRBJ2-3
TGTGCCAGCATCGGACAGGGTAGCACAGATACGCAGTATTTT
CASIGQGSTDTQYF
>.|TRBD1|TRBV29-1|TRBJ2-2
TGCAGCGTCGACAGGGCCGGGGAGCTGTTTTTT
CSVDRAGELFF
>.|.|TRBV2|TRBJ1-4
TGTGCCAGACTCTCCGGGACAAGGTCCAATGAAAAACTGTTTTTT
CARLSGTRSNEKLFF
>.|TRBD1|TRBV2|TRBJ1-5
TGTGCCAGCAGTGAGCACGGACAGGGGGCGAAGCCCCAGCATTTT
CASSEHGQGAKPQHF
>.|TRBD2|TRBV2|TRBJ2-3
TGTGCCAGCAGTTTAGCGGGGGGGCCAGATACGCAGTATTTT
CASSLAGGPDTQYF
>few|.|TRBV6-5|TRBJ2-1
TGTGCCAGCAGTTACACGGACCAGGGCTATGAGCAGTTCTTC
CASSYTDQGYEQFF
>.|.|TRBV14|TRBJ1-2
TGTGCCAGCAGCCAAGATAGTGGGTATGGCTACACCTTC
CASSQDSGYGYTF
>.|.|TRBV27|TRBJ1-1
TGTGCCAGCAGTCTCAGGGGTTCGGACACTGAAGCTTTCTTT
CASSLRGSDTEAFF
>.|.|TRBV19|TRBJ1-5
TGTGCCAGTAGTCGGGCAGGCGGTAATCAGCCCCAGCATTTT
CASSRAGGNQPQHF
>.|.|TRBV5-1|TRBJ2-5
TGCGCCAGCAGCTTGGACGTAGTCAAAGAGACCCAGTACTTC
CASSLDVVKETQYF
>.|.|TRBV6-5|TRBJ1-1
TGTGCCAAGGCAGGCTACCACACTGAAGCTTTCTTT
CAKAGYHTEAFF
>.|TRBD1|TRBV7-8|TRBJ1-5
TGTGCCAGCAGCCCGACAGGGGGAGACCCCAATCAGCCCCAGCATTTT
CASSPTGGDPNQPQHF
>once|TRBD1|TRBV5-1|TRBJ1-2
TGCGCCAGCAGCCCGGAGGGACAGGGTTATGGCTACACCTTC
CASSPEGQGYGYTF
>once|TRBD2|TRBV9|TRBJ2-3
TGTGCCAGCAGCATTAGCGGGGCGGAGGGAAGAGATACGCAGTATTTT
CASSISGAEGRDTQYF
>.|TRBD2|TRBV7-3|TRBJ2-1
TGTGCCAGCAGCTTCGGACTAGCGGGATACAATGAGCAGTTCTTC
CASSFGLAGYNEQFF
>.|.|TRBV12-3/TRBV12-4|TRBJ2-3
TGTGCCAGCACTACCCGCACAGATACGCAGTATTTT
CASTTRTDTQYF
>.|.|TRBV7-9|TRBJ1-5
TGTGCCAGCAGCTTCTCAGGGATCTCGGGCAATCAGCCCCAGCATTTT
CASSFSGISGNQPQHF
>.|.|TRBV6-4|TRBJ1-2
TGTGCCAGCAGTGACTCATTAACCATCTCAGGCTCGGCTAACTATGGCTACACCTTC
CASSDSLTISGSANYGYTF
>.|TRBD1|TRBV6-5|TRBJ1-4
TGTGCCAGCAGCGGGGGGACAGGGATTGAAAAACTGTTTTTT
CASSGGTGIEKLFF
>.|.|TRBV11-3|TRBJ1-6
TGTGCCAGCAGTCTGGAGGGGAATTCACCCCTCCACTTT
CASSLEGNSPLHF
>.|.|TRBV12-3/TRBV12-4|TRBJ1-5
TGTGCCAGCAGTGTCTACAATCAGCCCCAGCATTTT
CASSVYNQPQHF
>few|TRBD1|TRBV7-8|TRBJ1-6
TGTGCCAGCAGATCAGGGGGTTCCTATAATTCACCCCTCCACTTT
CASRSGGSYNSPLHF
>few|.|TRBV5-1|TRBJ2-5
TGCGCCAGCAGCTTGGGGGAGTTCGGATACCAAGAGACCCAGTACTTC
CASSLGEFGYQETQYF
>.|TRBD2|TRBV9|TRBJ2-2
TGTGCCAGCAGCGTAGGGACTAGCGTCGGGGAGCTGTTTTTT
CASSVGTSVGELFF
>.|TRBD1|TRBV5-4|TRBJ1-5
TGTGCCAGCAGCTTACAGGGGGCTCAGCCCCAGCATTTT
CASSLQGAQPQHF
>.|.|TRBV21-1|TRBJ1-5
TGTGCCAGCAGCAAAGTGGAGGCGGCTACTCAAAGGGGCAATCAGCCCCAGCATTTT
CASSKVEAATQRGNQPQHF
>.|TRBD1|TRBV7-2|TRBJ1-1
TGTGCCAGCAGCTTGGACAGGGCTGAAGCTTTCTTT
CASSLDRAEAFF
>once|TRBD1|TRBV27|TRBJ1-6
TGTGCCAGCAGTTTGTGGGACAGAAATTCACCCCTCCACTTT
CASSLWDRNSPLHF
>.|.|TRBV4-1|TRBJ2-5
TGCGCCAGCAGCCAAGTCATAGGGAAAGAGACCCAGTACTTC
CASSQVIGKETQYF
>.|TRBD2|TRBV9|TRBJ2-5
TGTGCCAGCAGCACAAGCTGGAGTTTCACTAGCGGGGTACAAGAGACCCAGTACTTC
CASSTSWSFTSGVQETQYF
>.|.|TRBV5-1|TRBJ2-7
TGCGCCAGCAGCTCTGGATGGGATCGCGAGCAGTACTTC
CASSSGWDREQYF